Presented here are 3 T cell receptor beta chains from one specimen sequenced in a study of CD8+ T cells in alopecia areata (dated by TCRdb to about 2018). The library came from the immunoSEQ multiplex PCR assay. For TCR sequencing, RNA was extracted from every sample and reverse transcribed into cDNA to serve as template. TCRdb limited this immuneACCESS table to in-frame rearrangements with V and J called. A share of clones is missing; checked studies link under half to unresolved V genes, and the rest is unexplained. The sample table shows 200,000 to 250,000 clones, and around three fifths are seen once. Of the sample, around 4% is held by the ten largest clones. This sample's time point label indicates: less than five weeks on oral tofacitinib. In light of the paper, this sample's treatment or condition label describes: oral pan-JAK inhibitor, 5-10 mg twice daily. The sample here was CD4+ T cells sorted from blood, taken at week 4, from a patient treated with tofacitinib. These receptors all come from a human donor with alopecia areata.

In its sample, this clone was seen a few times. V usage is TRBV13 and J usage is TRBJ1-6; D is possibly TRBD1 (5 bases). The CDR3 is made up of 15 amino acids. V was clipped by 5 bases and J by 4 bases, with 12 bases between them. Germline lookup yields CDR1 PRHDT and CDR2 FYEKMQ (reference sequence). Written as DNA, the CDR3 is TGTGCCAGCAGCCCGGGGGACGGTTATAATTCACCCCTCCACTTT. This codes for CASSPGDGYNSPLHF.

The V and J genes are TRBV29-1 and TRBJ1-4; D is unclear. The CDR3 has 11 amino acids. Looked up from germline, CDR1 is SQVTM and CDR2 is ANQGSEA. The V end lost 7 bases, the J end lost 8 bases, and 11 bases lay between the germline ends. The CDR3 DNA sequence: TGCAGCGGAACGGTGGGGGAAAAACTGTTTTTT. Translation gives CSGTVGEKLFF.

A few counts support this clone. The rearrangement links TRBV29-1 to TRBJ1-1; 7 nucleotides match TRBD1. CDR3 length: 12 amino acids. The germline gives CDR1 SQVTM, CDR2 ANQGSEA. J gave up 8 bases and V 5 bases, and 8 bases lay outside the gene matches. The chain's CDR3 is CSVKGQIVEAFF. The CDR3 DNA reads TGCAGCGTTAAGGGACAGATTGTCGAAGCTTTCTTT.